This T cell receptor (beta chain) derives from a study of T cell responses to AZD1222 COVID-19 vaccine. CDR3 length: 13 amino acids. Germline assignment: CDR1 MNHEY and CDR2 SVGAGI. With V trimmed by 11 bases and J by 0 bases, 6 bases remained unmatched. Clones were read by immunoSEQ multiplex PCR, and TCRdb kept only the in-frame ones, dropping some. The table has 95,000 to 110,000 clones, roughly nine tenths seen once. The chain combines TRBV6-5 with TRBJ1-1; 7 positions match TRBD1. This sample comprised peripheral blood, obtained on day 0 of AZD1222 vaccination. The clonotype originates from an adult in good health. In DNA, the CDR3 is TGTGCCGCCGCCGGGACAGTGAACACTGAAGCTTTCTTT. The encoded protein is CAAAGTVNTEAFF.